A selection of T cell receptor beta chains follows, all from one sample in a study of cytomegalovirus exposure and HLA in healthy donors. Libraries were prepared by immunoSEQ multiplex PCR; TCRdb keeps only in-frame clonotypes and omits some of them. In the table there are around 180,000 clones, 78% of which are singletons. Material: PBMCs. Receptor source: a woman aged 25 to 39 in good health and CMV-seropositive. The CDR3 runs from the conserved cysteine through the conserved F or W. Fields, in order: D gene, J gene, clone size, V gene, CDR3 protein, CDR3 DNA. A D gene is named only where the DNA matches it firmly. Where a row states a size, it is once, few, many or the class of an expanded clone; other rows omit it.

D: TRBD2; J: TRBJ2-2; size: .; V: TRBV2; CDR3: CASSEPAGGLFF; DNA: TGTGCCAGCAGTGAGCCAGCGGGAGGGCTGTTTTTT
D: .; J: TRBJ2-1; size: .; V: TRBV7-8; CDR3: CASSFGVYEQFF; DNA: TGTGCCAGCAGCTTCGGGGTCTATGAGCAGTTCTTC
D: .; J: TRBJ2-6; size: .; V: TRBV5-4; CDR3: CASSVVAQAAGANVLTF; DNA: TGTGCCAGCAGCGTGGTAGCCCAAGCCGCGGGGGCCAACGTCCTGACTTTC
D: TRBD1; J: TRBJ1-2; size: .; V: TRBV14; CDR3: CASSDRVNYGYTF; DNA: TGTGCCAGCAGCGACAGGGTTAACTATGGCTACACCTTC
D: TRBD1; J: TRBJ1-1; size: .; V: TRBV25-1; CDR3: CASSEFGTGATEAFF; DNA: TGTGCCAGCAGTGAATTCGGGACAGGGGCCACTGAAGCTTTCTTT
D: .; J: TRBJ2-1; size: .; V: TRBV7-9; CDR3: CASLRGDEQFF; DNA: TGTGCCAGTCTAAGGGGCGATGAGCAGTTCTTC
D: .; J: TRBJ1-1; size: .; V: TRBV5-1; CDR3: CASSNYRGTEAFF; DNA: TGCGCCAGCAGCAACTATAGGGGCACTGAAGCTTTCTTT
D: .; J: TRBJ2-7; size: .; V: TRBV6-5; CDR3: CASSYTGSPYEQYF; DNA: TGTGCCAGCAGTTACACGGGGTCCCCCTACGAGCAGTACTTC
D: TRBD2; J: TRBJ2-2; size: once; V: TRBV5-5; CDR3: CASVLAGMNTGELFF; DNA: TGTGCCAGCGTTCTAGCGGGGATGAACACCGGGGAGCTGTTTTTT
D: TRBD2; J: TRBJ2-1; size: .; V: TRBV5-5; CDR3: CASRKTSPRLREQFF; DNA: TGTGCCAGCCGCAAGACTAGCCCACGTCTGCGAGAGCAGTTCTTC
D: .; J: TRBJ1-1; size: .; V: TRBV6-6; CDR3: CASSYRGGFNTEAFF; DNA: TGTGCCAGCAGTTACAGGGGGGGCTTCAACACTGAAGCTTTCTTT
D: .; J: TRBJ1-2; size: .; V: TRBV12-5; CDR3: CASTLGGRDYGYTF; DNA: TGTGCTAGTACCCTGGGGGGAAGGGACTATGGCTACACCTTC
D: TRBD2; J: TRBJ2-7; size: .; V: TRBV28; CDR3: CASSLTSSGSYEQYF; DNA: TGTGCCAGCAGTTTAACGTCTAGCGGGAGTTACGAGCAGTACTTC
D: TRBD2; J: TRBJ2-1; size: .; V: TRBV7-8; CDR3: CASSLRLATGAYNEQFF; DNA: TGTGCCAGCAGCTTACGACTAGCGACGGGGGCCTACAATGAGCAGTTCTTC
D: TRBD1; J: TRBJ1-2; size: .; V: TRBV5-4; CDR3: CASSPPGQPYGYTF; DNA: TGTGCCAGCAGCCCTCCGGGACAGCCCTATGGCTACACCTTC
D: TRBD1; J: TRBJ2-7; size: .; V: TRBV19; CDR3: CASSKDRDREQYF; DNA: TGTGCCAGTAGCAAGGACAGGGATCGCGAGCAGTACTTC
D: .; J: TRBJ2-7; size: few; V: TRBV6-5; CDR3: CASSEATKEYF; DNA: TGTGCCAGCAGTGAGGCTACCAAAGAGTACTTC
D: TRBD1; J: TRBJ1-2; size: .; V: TRBV5-4; CDR3: CASSLWMQGGRGGYTF; DNA: TGTGCCAGCAGCTTGTGGATGCAGGGGGGCAGGGGTGGCTACACCTTC
D: .; J: TRBJ2-2; size: few; V: TRBV4-1; CDR3: CASSLLNTGELFF; DNA: TGCGCCAGCAGCCTTCTAAACACCGGGGAGCTGTTTTTT
D: .; J: TRBJ2-3; size: .; V: TRBV6-5; CDR3: CASSQLHTDTQYF; DNA: TGTGCCAGCAGCCAACTACACACAGATACGCAGTATTTT
D: .; J: TRBJ2-3; size: .; V: TRBV5-1; CDR3: CASSFVGQSTDTQYF; DNA: TGCGCCAGCAGCTTTGTTGGGCAGAGCACAGATACGCAGTATTTT
D: .; J: TRBJ1-5; size: once; V: TRBV10-1; CDR3: CASSRGNQPQHF; DNA: TGCGCCAGCAGTCGTGGCAATCAGCCCCAGCATTTT
D: TRBD1; J: TRBJ1-3; size: .; V: TRBV5-5; CDR3: CASSSFTGVVDTIYF; DNA: TGTGCCAGCAGCTCGTTTACAGGGGTAGTGGACACCATATATTTT
D: .; J: TRBJ1-4; size: few; V: TRBV6-1; CDR3: CASSPFEANEKLFF; DNA: TGTGCCAGCAGTCCCTTTGAAGCCAATGAAAAACTGTTTTTT
D: TRBD2; J: TRBJ2-5; size: .; V: TRBV14; CDR3: CASSLLGLQETQYF; DNA: TGTGCCAGCAGCCTCCTGGGACTACAAGAGACCCAGTACTTC
D: .; J: TRBJ2-7; size: .; V: TRBV4-2; CDR3: CASSQDGGREQYF; DNA: TGTGCCAGCAGCCAAGATGGAGGACGCGAGCAGTACTTC
D: .; J: TRBJ1-4; size: .; V: TRBV6-5; CDR3: CASSYSSSATNEKLFF; DNA: TGTGCCAGCAGTTACTCGTCGAGTGCAACTAATGAAAAACTGTTTTTT
D: TRBD2; J: TRBJ2-5; size: .; V: TRBV28; CDR3: CASSFYGGVQETQYF; DNA: TGTGCCAGCAGTTTCTATGGGGGGGTTCAAGAGACCCAGTACTTC
D: TRBD1; J: TRBJ2-5; size: .; V: TRBV5-1; CDR3: CASSDGQGGPGETQYF; DNA: TGCGCCAGCAGCGATGGACAGGGGGGCCCGGGTGAGACCCAGTACTTC
D: TRBD2; J: TRBJ2-3; size: .; V: TRBV7-8; CDR3: CASSRGGEGRDTQYF; DNA: TGTGCCAGCAGCCGGGGGGGGGAGGGCCGAGATACGCAGTATTTT
D: .; J: TRBJ1-2; size: .; V: TRBV4-2; CDR3: CASSHPGGVRGYTF; DNA: TGTGCCAGCAGCCACCCGGGCGGGGTGAGGGGCTACACCTTC
D: .; J: TRBJ2-7; size: .; V: TRBV2; CDR3: CASIGLLGEQYF; DNA: TGTGCCAGCATTGGTCTCCTCGGCGAGCAGTACTTC
D: .; J: TRBJ1-1; size: .; V: TRBV7-2; CDR3: CASSLAATEAFF; DNA: TGTGCCAGCAGCTTAGCGGCCACTGAAGCTTTCTTT
D: .; J: TRBJ2-7; size: .; V: TRBV7-9; CDR3: CSSSFNYEQYF; DNA: TGTTCCAGCAGCTTTAATTACGAGCAGTACTTC
D: TRBD2; J: TRBJ2-1; size: .; V: TRBV11-2; CDR3: CASSSLAGLIHEQFF; DNA: TGTGCCAGCAGCTCCCTAGCGGGACTTATCCATGAGCAGTTCTTC
D: TRBD2; J: TRBJ2-1; size: .; V: TRBV19; CDR3: CASSRRGGNNEQFF; DNA: TGTGCCAGTAGTCGGCGGGGGGGGAACAATGAGCAGTTCTTC
D: .; J: TRBJ2-7; size: few; V: TRBV6-1; CDR3: CAISPLAEQYF; DNA: TGTGCCATTAGTCCCCTCGCCGAGCAGTACTTC
D: .; J: TRBJ2-1; size: .; V: TRBV27; CDR3: CASITSYNEQFF; DNA: TGTGCCAGTATCACTAGTTACAATGAGCAGTTCTTC
D: .; J: TRBJ2-1; size: .; V: TRBV28; CDR3: CASYRADEQFF; DNA: TGTGCCAGCTACAGGGCTGATGAGCAGTTCTTC
D: .; J: TRBJ2-5; size: few; V: TRBV21-1; CDR3: CASSKGNRDRGPAGVSETQYF; DNA: TGTGCCAGCAGCAAAGGTAACCGGGACAGGGGGCCAGCGGGAGTATCGGAGACCCAGTACTTC
D: TRBD2; J: TRBJ2-2; size: few; V: TRBV4-2; CDR3: CASSQVKGVREGDTGELFF; DNA: TGTGCCAGCAGCCAAGTGAAGGGCGTGCGGGAGGGGGACACCGGGGAGCTGTTTTTT
D: .; J: TRBJ1-4; size: .; V: TRBV18; CDR3: CASSPRAAEKLFF; DNA: TGTGCCAGCTCACCGAGGGCGGCGGAAAAACTGTTTTTT
D: .; J: TRBJ1-3; size: .; V: TRBV5-6; CDR3: CASSLGTGNTIYF; DNA: TGTGCCAGCAGCTTGGGGACAGGAAACACCATATATTTT
D: .; J: TRBJ2-7; size: .; V: TRBV4-1; CDR3: CASSRAWGGVEYEQYF; DNA: TGCGCCAGCAGCAGGGCCTGGGGCGGGGTGGAGTACGAGCAGTACTTC
D: .; J: TRBJ2-7; size: .; V: TRBV7-9; CDR3: CASSIGAGEQYF; DNA: TGTGCCAGCAGCATAGGGGCGGGCGAGCAGTACTTC